Reported below is one T cell receptor (beta chain). It has no known antigen specificity. No much larger clone exists at a distance of one base, and base qualities are not known. The CDR3 contains 22 residues, cysteine and phenylalanine counted. The CDR3 DNA has 66 bases and is translated from base 1. Via the germline V gene, CDR1 is SGHTA and CDR2 FQGTGA. The V end loses 5 bases and the J end loses 0 bases, and a stretch of 34 bases separates them. Healthy HIV-negative adults with no recently reported acute infections or vaccinations were included as donors. Every donor was a Caucasian adult residing in Nashville, Tennessee, USA. CD8 memory samples were composed of magnetically selected CD45RO+ cells combined with CCR7-negative CD45RA+ effector memory (TemRA) cells. After blood collection by leukapheresis, PBMCs were isolated using Ficoll-Histopaque density gradient centrifugation and then cryopreserved in the vapor phase of liquid nitrogen. Purity and quantity of every magnetically sorted T cell population were checked by analytical flow cytometry. Genomic DNA was isolated from each sorted fraction and quantified by UV absorbance on a Nanodrop 2000c.

The source of the sample is a study of shared clonotypes between healthy human individuals (dated by TCRdb to the early 2020s). For the study in its entirety: The cohort comprised a couple of women and a few men aged 18 to 49 years. For each donor, three plates each were used for CD4 naive and CD4 memory, two plates were used for CD8 naive, and one plate was used for CD8 memory. The study deeply sequenced blood TCR repertoires of several healthy adults to estimate repertoire size and the extent of clonotype sharing between individuals. Different laboratories and diverse techniques were used to prepare libraries and sequence TCR repertoires, to increase sequencing depth and limit assay-specific biases. Per donor, leukapheresis produced somewhere between about 0.94 and 9.5 billion PBMCs. Study-wide findings and limitations: Compared with non-shared clonotypes, clonotypes shared by all four sorted-subset donors had higher generation probabilities. Because the study included only a small number of donors, the genetic and exposure-history diversity represented was limited. Sampling was restricted to blood, and TCR repertoires in tissue are likely to differ from TCR repertoires in blood. Pairwise subsampling led to the expectation that sequencing depth would affect the degree of clonotype sharing among donors. Naive subsets generally had larger estimated clonotype richness than memory subsets. Rarefaction of sorted-subset datasets indicated incomplete sequencing despite the large sequencing depth. Approximately 5% of naive CD4, roughly 3.5% of naive CD8, roughly 2.5% of memory CD4, and approximately 0.4% of memory CD8 clonotypes were shared across a few donors.

TCR CDR3 regions were amplified from genomic DNA by multiplex PCR using the deep immunoSEQ assay. Extracted genomic DNA from each cell subset was distributed evenly across all wells of several immunoSEQ 96-well plates, and each plate was treated as a replicate. For sorted subsets, roughly 200 ng of genomic DNA, equivalent to roughly 33,000 T cell genomes, went into each replicate PCR. Purified libraries were quantified with a Qubit 3.0 fluorometer, sized on a Bioanalyzer 2100, and re-quantified with the KAPA Library Quantification kit. Each immunoSEQ 96-well plate was sequenced on its own single-read 150-cycle Illumina NextSeq 550 flow cell. Processing in the source paper ran as follows. Because the immunoSEQ output included only junctional sequences and no quality scores, the filtering could not be the same as the filtering used for full-length reads. To assign V/J genes and CDR3, sequences were annotated using PyIR, a Python wrapper for IgBLAST v1.9, with IMGT germline references. Any read was removed if the V/J assignment was weak (E-value above 1e-6), the CDR3 was missing, or the read contained stop codons, out-of-frame junctions, or ambiguous translated residues. V3J clonotypes were defined as sequences sharing the same inferred V gene, J gene, and CDR3 amino acid sequence. To compute the percentage overlap between repertoires, the number of shared unique clonotypes was divided by the size of the smaller repertoire. Repertoire richness was assessed with RTK rarefaction, the Chao1 estimator, and Recon v2.1 estimates of unobserved clonotypes. OLGA was used to compute generation probabilities for all TCRbeta clonotypes that the gDNA method yielded from a few donors. TCRdb limited this immuneACCESS table to in-frame rearrangements with V and J called. A share of clones is missing; checked studies link under half to unresolved V genes, and the rest is unexplained. V and J calls and clone size are copied from that table; D and trimming were computed from the DNA. The sample records roughly 720,000 clones, roughly 88% of which are singletons. Less than 40% of the sample comes from the top ten.

The chain is assembled from TRBV7-3 and TRBJ1-2; no D gene call is confident. The receptor comes from a man younger than 30 in good health. Some clones in this sample may be carry-over from other donors' samples. What was sequenced was memory CD8+ T cells from PBMCs. The sample's cell subset or site, from its label and the paper: CD45RO+ cells pooled with CCR7-negative TemRA cells. Here is the DNA: TGTGCCAGCAGCCATATGATGGTGGTTCGGACGGACTATCTCTTCCCTAACTATGGCTACACCTTC. Its translation is CASSHMMVVRTDYLFPNYGYTF.